A single sample is the source of the 12 T cell receptor beta chains below, sequenced in a study of shared T cell receptors in the human thymus. TCRdb keeps only in-frame clones here, not all; method: immunoSEQ multiplex PCR. The sample includes about 380,000 clones, approximately 95% of them seen just once. The sample consisted of thymocytes. The receptor set was obtained from a human donor.

This clone was observed a single time. The rearrangement links TRBV11-2 to TRBJ2-3, with TRBD1 matching 8 bases. The CDR3 has 16 amino acids. The germline V gene encodes CDR1 SGHAT and CDR2 FQNNGV. Trimming took 1 base from V and 5 from J; bases not matched to a gene: 8. CDR3 sequence reads: CASSLGGDRNKDTQYF. The CDR3 DNA sequence: TGTGCCAGCAGCTTAGGGGGGGACAGGAATAAAGATACGCAGTATTTT.

This chain links TRBV6-5 with TRBJ1-5; 7 bases match TRBD1. The V and J ends lost 5 bases and 3 bases, in that order; junction bases with no gene match: 4. CDR1 is MNHEY and CDR2 is SVGAGI in the germline V gene. This CDR3 is 14 amino acids long. CDR3 bases: TGTGCCAGCAGTATGGGACAGAACAATCAGCCCCAGCATTTT. It codes for CASSMGQNNQPQHF.

This clone was found once. The rearrangement links TRBV5-4 to TRBJ2-1; D is unresolved. Deletions cut 4 bases from V and 0 bases from J, with 14 bases between. Germline loops: CDR1 SGHNT, CDR2 YYREEE (reference sequence). This CDR3 has 16 amino acids. CDR3 bases: TGTGCCAGCAGCCGCCATCCTCATGACTCCTACAATGAGCAGTTCTTC. It yields the protein CASSRHPHDSYNEQFF.

The chain joins TRBV30 to TRBJ1-2; D not certain. V was trimmed by 1 base and J by 4 bases, leaving 16 bases between them. This CDR3 has 15 residues. Germline CDR1 and CDR2: GTSNPN and SVGIG (reference sequence). The CDR3 reads CAWSGWGAHPYGYTF. CDR3 DNA: TGTGCCTGGAGTGGTTGGGGAGCTCACCCCTATGGCTACACCTTC.

V gene TRBV27 combines with J gene TRBJ1-3, with D unclear. The CDR3 spans 13 residues. V was trimmed by 6 bases and J by 0 bases, leaving 6 bases between them. Germline values: CDR1 MNHEY, CDR2 SMNVEV (reference sequence). CDR3 nucleotides: TGTGCCAGCAGCCGGAGCTCTGGAAACACCATATATTTT. Its protein is CASSRSSGNTIYF.

This clone was detected only once. The chain links TRBV11-2 to TRBJ2-1; D might be TRBD2 (5 bases). This CDR3 has 15 residues. Germline V gene data show CDR1 as SGHAT and CDR2 as FQNNGV. The V end was cut by 6 bases, the J end by 7 bases, with 19 bases between. The CDR3 region is CASSLPLGVGNEQFF. In nucleotides, the CDR3 is TGTGCCAGCAGTCTACCCCTCGGGGTAGGTAATGAGCAGTTCTTC.

This sequence joins TRBV7-2 and TRBJ1-1, with TRBD1 as a possible D gene (5 bases). The germline V and J ends were trimmed by 2 bases and 10 bases, with 8 bases remaining between them. This CDR3 contains 11 residues. The germline CDR1 and CDR2 sequences are SGHTA and FQGNSA. The CDR3 bases are TGTGCCAGCAGCTTATCGGGGGGAGCTTTCTTT. It yields the protein CASSLSGGAFF.

V and J are TRBV4-2 and TRBJ2-4, with 10 bases lining up with TRBD1. The J segment lost 7 bases and the V segment lost 0 bases, leaving 6 bases of the junction unmatched. Looked up from germline, CDR1 is LGHNA and CDR2 is YNFKEQ. The CDR3 spans 16 residues. CDR3 amino acids: CASSQEGTGEDNIQYF. CDR3 bases: TGTGCCAGCAGCCAAGAAGGGACAGGGGAGGACAACATTCAGTACTTC.

The CDR3 protein is CASSIRDSHTGELFF. In nucleotides, the CDR3 is TGTGCCAGTAGTATCCGGGACTCCCACACCGGGGAGCTGTTTTTT. The V gene is TRBV19, the J gene TRBJ2-2; possibly TRBD2 for D (6 bases). Germline V lookup: CDR1 LNHDA, CDR2 SQIVND (reference sequence). The germline V and J ends were trimmed by 3 bases and 3 bases, with 11 bases remaining between them. The CDR3 consists of 15 residues.

The rearrangement uses TRBV7-7 and TRBJ2-5; perhaps TRBD2 as D (6 bases). The V end lost 5 bases, the J end lost 5 bases, and 18 bases lay between the germline ends. Germline V gene sequence: CDR1 SSHAT, CDR2 FNYEAQ (reference sequence). The CDR3 contains 15 residues. The CDR3 protein is CASSPSAGWGETQYF. In nucleotides, the CDR3 is TGTGCCAGCAGCCCTTCGGCGGGATGGGGGGAGACCCAGTACTTC.

CDR3 coding DNA: TGCGCCAGCAGTGAAACCAGACCGGCAGAGCGGCAGTTCTTC. This codes for CASSETRPAERQFF. The genes are TRBV10-1 and TRBJ2-1; no firm D call. CDR3 length: 14 amino acids. The germline CDR1 and CDR2 sequences are WNHNN and SYGVQD (reference sequence). Deletions cut 3 bases from V and 12 bases from J, with 18 bases between.

The chain recombines TRBV19 with TRBJ2-7; 7 bases map to TRBD2. In germline, CDR1 is LNHDA, CDR2 SQIVND (reference sequence). Unmatched junction bases numbered 7, after V lost 1 base and J lost 7 bases. The CDR3 is 14 residues long. The CDR3 DNA reads TGTGCCAGTAGTATAGGCGGGAGCTTGAGAGAGCAGTACTTC. Its translation is CASSIGGSLREQYF.